This is a list of T cell receptor beta chains from one sample in a study of graft-versus-host responses after intestinal transplantation. This table comes from immunoSEQ multiplex PCR, and its TCRdb copy is limited to in-frame clones, with some not included. The table has over 6,500 clones, around 22% seen once. This specimen was alloreactive CD8+ T cells from a mixed lymphocyte reaction culture, taken before transplantation. All receptors derive from a human patient who was an organ donor for intestinal transplantation. Both conserved end residues are part of each CDR3. A D gene is named only where the DNA matches it firmly. The size of a clone is reported for some rows only, either as once, few or many, or as a class for expanded clones.

v_call: TRBV7-2
d_call: NA
j_call: TRBJ2-4
clone_size: medium-sized
cdr3_nt: TGTGCCAGCAGACAATATCCATTTCTAGCCAAAAACATTCAGTACTTC
cdr3_aa: CASRQYPFLAKNIQYF

v_call: TRBV13
d_call: NA
j_call: TRBJ2-3
clone_size: few
cdr3_nt: TGTGCCAGCATGGGGTGGGAGACGGATACGCAGTATTTT
cdr3_aa: CASMGWETDTQYF

v_call: TRBV7-3
d_call: TRBD2
j_call: TRBJ2-1
clone_size: few
cdr3_nt: TGTGCCAGCATATGGAGCGGGAGTCGGGACAATGAGCAGTTCTTC
cdr3_aa: CASIWSGSRDNEQFF

v_call: TRBV11-2
d_call: NA
j_call: TRBJ2-5
clone_size: NA
cdr3_nt: TGTGCCAGCAGCCCACCGGGGCAAGAGACCCAGTACTTC
cdr3_aa: CASSPPGQETQYF

v_call: TRBV4-1
d_call: NA
j_call: TRBJ2-3
clone_size: medium-sized
cdr3_nt: TGCGCCAGCAGCCTCCGACTTCGCCCCACAGATACGCAGTATTTT
cdr3_aa: CASSLRLRPTDTQYF

v_call: TRBV6-6
d_call: NA
j_call: TRBJ1-2
clone_size: medium-sized
cdr3_nt: TGTGCCAGCAGTTACCCTATGGACAGCCTCGATGGCTACACCTTC
cdr3_aa: CASSYPMDSLDGYTF

v_call: TRBV27
d_call: NA
j_call: TRBJ1-5
clone_size: few
cdr3_nt: TGTGCCAGCAGTCCTCAAACCCGGGGGGAAAGCAATCAGCCCCAGCATTTT
cdr3_aa: CASSPQTRGESNQPQHF

v_call: TRBV7-9
d_call: TRBD1
j_call: TRBJ1-1
clone_size: NA
cdr3_nt: TGTGCCAGCAGCTTAGGAGGGGGCATGAACACTGAAGCTTTCTTT
cdr3_aa: CASSLGGGMNTEAFF

v_call: TRBV7-3
d_call: TRBD1
j_call: TRBJ2-7
clone_size: NA
cdr3_nt: TGTGCCAGCAGCTTAAGCCTCCGGGACAGGGGCTACGAGCAGTACTTC
cdr3_aa: CASSLSLRDRGYEQYF

v_call: TRBV27
d_call: NA
j_call: TRBJ2-7
clone_size: NA
cdr3_nt: TGTGCCAGCAGTTACCGCCGGGACACTATCTCCTACGAGCAGTACTTC
cdr3_aa: CASSYRRDTISYEQYF

v_call: TRBV7-8
d_call: NA
j_call: TRBJ2-5
clone_size: few
cdr3_nt: TGTGCCAGCAGCCCCCTGCTCGGACAGAGGGAGACCCAGTACTTC
cdr3_aa: CASSPLLGQRETQYF

v_call: TRBV19
d_call: NA
j_call: TRBJ1-5
clone_size: NA
cdr3_nt: TGTGCCAGTAGTATATTGGGTCCTGGGGGGTGTCAGCCCCAGCATTTT
cdr3_aa: CASSILGPGGCQPQHF

v_call: TRBV7-2
d_call: NA
j_call: TRBJ2-7
clone_size: large
cdr3_nt: TGTGCCAGCAGCTACGGGACTGGGTACGAGCAGTACTTC
cdr3_aa: CASSYGTGYEQYF

v_call: TRBV4-2
d_call: TRBD1
j_call: TRBJ2-2
clone_size: NA
cdr3_nt: TGTGCCAGCAGCGCCCGACAGGGGGGTAACACCGGGGAGCTGTTTTTT
cdr3_aa: CASSARQGGNTGELFF